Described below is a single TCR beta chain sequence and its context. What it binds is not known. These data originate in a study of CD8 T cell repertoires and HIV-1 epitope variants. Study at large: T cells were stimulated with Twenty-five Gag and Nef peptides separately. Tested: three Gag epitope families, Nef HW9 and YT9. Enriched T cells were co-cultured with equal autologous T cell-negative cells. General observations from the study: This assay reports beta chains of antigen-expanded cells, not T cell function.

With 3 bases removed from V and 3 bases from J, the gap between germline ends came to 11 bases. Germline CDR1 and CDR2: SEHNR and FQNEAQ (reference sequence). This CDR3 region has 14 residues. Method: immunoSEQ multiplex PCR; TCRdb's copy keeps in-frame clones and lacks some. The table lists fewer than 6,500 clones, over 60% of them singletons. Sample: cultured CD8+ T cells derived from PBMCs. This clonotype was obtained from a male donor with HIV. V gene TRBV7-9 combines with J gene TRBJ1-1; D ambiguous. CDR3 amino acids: CASSFSGQDTEAFF. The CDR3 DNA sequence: TGTGCCAGCAGCTTCTCCGGCCAGGACACTGAAGCTTTCTTT.